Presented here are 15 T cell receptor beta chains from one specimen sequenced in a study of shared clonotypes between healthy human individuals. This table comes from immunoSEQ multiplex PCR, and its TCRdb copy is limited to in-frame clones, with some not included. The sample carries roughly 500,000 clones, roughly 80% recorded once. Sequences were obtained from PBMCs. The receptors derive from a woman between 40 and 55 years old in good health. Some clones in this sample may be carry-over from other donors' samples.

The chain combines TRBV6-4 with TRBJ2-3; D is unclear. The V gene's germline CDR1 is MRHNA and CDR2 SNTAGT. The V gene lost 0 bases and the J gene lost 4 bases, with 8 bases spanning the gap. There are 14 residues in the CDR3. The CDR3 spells CASSDSMASDTQYF. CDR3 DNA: TGTGCCAGCAGTGACTCGATGGCGTCAGATACGCAGTATTTT.

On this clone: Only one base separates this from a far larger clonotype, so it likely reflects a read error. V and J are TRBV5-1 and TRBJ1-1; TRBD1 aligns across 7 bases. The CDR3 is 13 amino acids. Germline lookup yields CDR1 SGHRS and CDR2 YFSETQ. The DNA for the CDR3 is TGCGCCAGCGGCGTACAGGGGAACGCTGAAGCTTTCTTT. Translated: CASGVQGNAEAFF.

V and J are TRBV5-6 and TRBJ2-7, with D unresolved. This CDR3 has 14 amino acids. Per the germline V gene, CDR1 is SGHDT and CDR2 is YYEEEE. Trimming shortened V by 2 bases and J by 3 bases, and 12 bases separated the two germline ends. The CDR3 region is CASSLGYSGYEQYF. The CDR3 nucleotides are TGTGCCAGCAGCTTAGGCTACAGTGGCTACGAGCAGTACTTC.

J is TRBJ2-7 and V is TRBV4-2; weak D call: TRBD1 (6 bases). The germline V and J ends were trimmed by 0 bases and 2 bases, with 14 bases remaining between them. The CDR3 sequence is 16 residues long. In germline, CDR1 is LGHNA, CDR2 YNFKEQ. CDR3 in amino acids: CASSQDKGDLPYEQYF. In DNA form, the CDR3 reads TGTGCCAGCAGCCAAGATAAGGGGGACCTTCCCTACGAGCAGTACTTC.

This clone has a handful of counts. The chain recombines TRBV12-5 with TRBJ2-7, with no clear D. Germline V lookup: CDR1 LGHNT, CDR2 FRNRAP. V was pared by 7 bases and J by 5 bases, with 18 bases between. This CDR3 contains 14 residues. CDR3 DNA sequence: TGTGCTAGTGCCCGTACTGGGCTGGGCGACGAGCAGTACTTC. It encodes CASARTGLGDEQYF.

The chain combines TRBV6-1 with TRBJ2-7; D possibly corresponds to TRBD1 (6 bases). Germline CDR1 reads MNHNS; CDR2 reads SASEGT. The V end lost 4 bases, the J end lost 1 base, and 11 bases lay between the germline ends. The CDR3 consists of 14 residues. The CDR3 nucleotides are TGTGCCAGCAGTGCCAGGGGATATTCCTACGAGCAGTACTTC. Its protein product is CASSARGYSYEQYF.

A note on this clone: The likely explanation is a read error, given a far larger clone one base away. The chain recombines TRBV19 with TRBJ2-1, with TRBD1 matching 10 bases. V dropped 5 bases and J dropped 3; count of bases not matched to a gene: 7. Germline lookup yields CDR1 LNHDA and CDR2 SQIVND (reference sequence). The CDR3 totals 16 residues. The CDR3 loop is CASSPDRGRYYNEQFF. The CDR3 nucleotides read TGTGCCAGTAGTCCGGACAGGGGGAGGTACTACAATGAGCAGTTCTTC.

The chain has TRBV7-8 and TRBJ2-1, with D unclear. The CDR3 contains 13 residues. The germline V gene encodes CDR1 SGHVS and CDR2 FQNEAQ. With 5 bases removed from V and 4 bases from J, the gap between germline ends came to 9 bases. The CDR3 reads CASSPTVYNEQFF. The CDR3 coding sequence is TGTGCCAGCAGCCCCACGGTGTACAATGAGCAGTTCTTC.

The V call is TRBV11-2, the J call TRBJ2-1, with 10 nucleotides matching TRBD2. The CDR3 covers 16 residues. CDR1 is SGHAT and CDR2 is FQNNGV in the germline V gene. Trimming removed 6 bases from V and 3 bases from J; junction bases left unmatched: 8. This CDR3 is CASSSLAGVIYNEQFF. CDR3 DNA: TGTGCCAGCAGTTCCCTAGCGGGAGTGATCTACAATGAGCAGTTCTTC.

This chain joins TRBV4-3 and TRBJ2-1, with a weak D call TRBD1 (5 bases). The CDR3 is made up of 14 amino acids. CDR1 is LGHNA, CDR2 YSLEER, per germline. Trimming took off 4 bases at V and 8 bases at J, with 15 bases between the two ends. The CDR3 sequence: CASSLGLTEDEQFF. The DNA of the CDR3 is TGCGCCAGCAGCCTGGGGCTGACCGAAGATGAGCAGTTCTTC.

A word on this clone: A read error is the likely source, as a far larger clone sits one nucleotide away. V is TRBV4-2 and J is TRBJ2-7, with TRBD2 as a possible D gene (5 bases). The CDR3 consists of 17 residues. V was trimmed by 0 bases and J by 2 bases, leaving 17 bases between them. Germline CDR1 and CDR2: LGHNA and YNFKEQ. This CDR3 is CASSQDQSGRTTYEQYF. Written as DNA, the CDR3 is TGTGCCAGCAGCCAAGACCAATCGGGGAGAACCACCTACGAGCAGTACTTC.

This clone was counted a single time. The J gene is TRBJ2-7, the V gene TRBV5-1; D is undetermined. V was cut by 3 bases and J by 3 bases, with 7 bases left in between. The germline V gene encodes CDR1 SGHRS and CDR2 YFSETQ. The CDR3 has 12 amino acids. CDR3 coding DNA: TGCGCCAGCAGCTCTGGTTTCTACGAGCAGTACTTC. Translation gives CASSSGFYEQYF.

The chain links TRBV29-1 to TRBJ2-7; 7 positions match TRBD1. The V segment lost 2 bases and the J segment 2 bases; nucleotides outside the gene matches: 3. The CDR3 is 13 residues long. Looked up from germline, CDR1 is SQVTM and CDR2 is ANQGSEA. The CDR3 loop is CSVERGPTYEQYF. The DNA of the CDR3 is TGCAGCGTTGAAAGGGGGCCAACCTACGAGCAGTACTTC.

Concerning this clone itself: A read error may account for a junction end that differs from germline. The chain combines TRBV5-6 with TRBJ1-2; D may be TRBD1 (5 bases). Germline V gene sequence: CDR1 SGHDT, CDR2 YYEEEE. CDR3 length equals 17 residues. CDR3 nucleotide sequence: TGTGCCAGCAGCTTGGCCTCGGGGGTGGGATTTAACTATGGCTACGCCTTC. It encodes CASSLASGVGFNYGYAF.

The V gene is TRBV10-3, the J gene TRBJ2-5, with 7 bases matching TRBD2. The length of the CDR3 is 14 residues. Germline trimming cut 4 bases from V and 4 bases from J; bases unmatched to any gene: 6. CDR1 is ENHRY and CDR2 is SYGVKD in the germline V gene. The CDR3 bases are TGTGCCATCAGTGGGACGGTAGCGGGAGAGACCCAGTACTTC. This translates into CAISGTVAGETQYF.